This T cell receptor (beta chain) was recorded in a study of regulatory T cells in long-lasting Graves disease. Library construction for TCR beta used iRepertoire HTBI primers and Arm-PCR of CDR3 regions. Using its own MiXCR run on the multiplex PCR reads, TCRdb lists one record per CDR3 protein. The sample has over 450,000 distinct CDR3 sequences; 9.5% to 15% are singletons. The CDR3 covers 16 residues. V was pared by 1 base and J by 0 bases, with 12 bases between. The time point is: newly diagnosed GD, antithyroid drugs for less than 3 months. The TCR library was made from RNA extracted from PBMCs. This clonotype was detected many times. The sample was also linked to a second study, of T cells in Graves' hyperthyroidism and ophthalmopathy.

V is TRBV12-3 or TRBV12-4 and J is TRBJ2-5, with D possibly being TRBD2 (5 bases). This TCR was recovered from a young woman with Graves disease. The sequencing used peripheral blood mononuclear cells (PBMCs), collected at new diagnosis, from a patient treated with antithyroid drugs. The CDR3 loop is CASSLVGSVYQETQYF. The CDR3 nucleotides are TGTGCCAGCAGTTTAGTGGGTAGCGTATACCAAGAGACCCAGTACTTC.